The clone carrying this T cell receptor (beta chain) occurred many times. The entry originates in a study of glioma-infiltrating T cells. The length of the CDR3 is 13 residues. V lost 6 bases to trimming and J lost 5 bases, with 12 bases between them. Germline V CDR1 and CDR2: MNHEY, SVGEGT. TCR alpha and beta CDR3 regions were amplified from RNA using iRepertoire nested multiplex PCR. In TCRdb, the multiplex PCR reads were re-called with MiXCR into one record per CDR3 protein. The sample includes around 99,000 distinct CDR3 sequences, less than 30% of them seen just once. This TCR was recovered from a human donor with low-grade glioma or glioblastoma, undergoing nonglioma brain surgery, or in good health (not recorded which). Specimen: glioma tissue, nonneoplastic brain tissue, or PBMCs (not recorded which). The chain uses TRBV6-2 or TRBV6-3 and TRBJ2-3, with D unclear. CDR3 region: CASSPTWLDTQYF. The DNA for the CDR3 is TGTGCCAGCAGCCCCACCTGGCTAGATACGCAGTATTTT.